The clone carrying this TCR beta chain was found many times. The antigen is unknown. The data stem from a study of T cells in Graves' hyperthyroidism and ophthalmopathy. Study-wide results and limits: In simple terms, a model built on 13 V-J features told ophthalmopathy apart from stable hyperthyroidism. Most thyroid clonotypes that were expanded above 0.001 also turned up in blood.

Regions amplified from RNA transcripts were the TCR beta CDR3 regions. An initial round of RT-PCR targeting the TCR CDR3 relied on the HTBI primer set. TCRdb recomputed calls from the multiplex PCR reads with MiXCR, one row per CDR3 protein. Among under 400,000 distinct CDR3 sequences listed, roughly 18% were seen once. Germline CDR1 DFQATT, CDR2 SNEGSKA (reference sequence). This CDR3 has 14 residues. Trimming shortened V by 2 bases and J by 1 base, and 10 bases separated the two germline ends. This receptor was obtained from a woman aged 50 to 60 with Graves' hyperthyroidism. Material: blood. The chain recombines TRBV20-1 with TRBJ2-3; D not certain. The CDR3 region is CSARRLIGTDTQYF. The CDR3, as DNA: TGCAGTGCTAGAAGACTGATTGGCACAGATACGCAGTATTTT.